This TCR beta chain was captured by sequencing in a study of blood T cell repertoires in COVID-19. The V and J ends lost 3 bases and 6 bases respectively, with 12 bases between them. The CDR3 sequence is 14 residues long. The germline CDR1 and CDR2 sequences are SNHLY and FYNNEI. TCRdb keeps only in-frame clones here, not all; method: immunoSEQ multiplex PCR. The sample holds 150,000 to 200,000 clones, 87% seen once. The sample taken for sequencing was peripheral blood. The clonotype comes from a woman in her sixties or seventies with COVID-19, enrolled during active disease. The chain joins TRBV2 to TRBJ1-5; a weak D match, TRBD1 (6 bases). CDR3 nucleotide sequence: TGTGCCAGCAGTGATACAGGGAAGAGTCAGCCCCAGCATTTT. Translating gives CASSDTGKSQPQHF.